This is a list of T cell receptor beta chains from one sample in a study of PD-L1 blockade in urothelial cancer. Only in-frame clones appear in the TCRdb table, and some are missing; sequencing was by immunoSEQ multiplex PCR. The sample has approximately 94,000 clones; about nine tenths are singletons. The source material was PBMCs, sampled around atezolizumab (anti-PD-L1) treatment. Receptor source: a man in his 60s with urothelial cancer. Both conserved end residues are part of each CDR3. A D gene is named only where the DNA matches it firmly. The listing skips clone size in some rows; elsewhere it reads once, few, many or a size class.

cdr3_aa,cdr3_nt,v_call,d_call,clone_size,j_call
CASSIQGGRMNTEAFF,TGTGCCAGTAGTATACAGGGTGGAAGGATGAACACTGAAGCTTTCTTT,TRBV19,NA,NA,TRBJ1-1
CASSPNNGGQPQHF,TGCGCCAGCAGCCCAAACAATGGTGGCCAGCCCCAGCATTTT,TRBV5-1,NA,NA,TRBJ1-5
CASSDGQGRDGYTF,TGTGCCAGCAGTGACGGACAGGGACGGGATGGCTACACCTTC,TRBV6-1,TRBD1,NA,TRBJ1-2
CASSRSGGFFGYTF,TGTGCCAGCAGCCGCTCAGGGGGGTTCTTTGGCTACACCTTC,TRBV14,TRBD1,NA,TRBJ1-2
CASSRGYQPETQYF,TGTGCCAGCAGCCGGGGGTATCAGCCTGAGACCCAGTACTTC,TRBV13,NA,NA,TRBJ2-5
CASRPSGLGYTF,TGTGCCAGCCGACCTTCAGGGTTAGGCTACACCTTC,TRBV27,NA,NA,TRBJ1-2
CASSTGQGTVGEQFF,TGTGCCAGCAGCACCGGACAGGGGACGGTAGGCGAGCAGTTCTTC,TRBV5-4,TRBD1,NA,TRBJ2-1
CAISEARPGQGRSEQYF,TGTGCCATCAGTGAGGCCCGTCCGGGACAGGGAAGGTCCGAGCAGTACTTC,TRBV10-3,TRBD1,NA,TRBJ2-7
CASSLRMGAPNEKLFF,TGTGCCAGCAGTTTAAGGATGGGCGCCCCAAATGAAAAACTGTTTTTT,TRBV27,NA,NA,TRBJ1-4
CASSPGQGLYEQYF,TGTGCCAGCAGCCCGGGACAGGGCCTATACGAGCAGTACTTC,TRBV6-6,TRBD1,NA,TRBJ2-7
CASSLRLIGGSSPLHF,TGTGCCAGCAGTTTACGCCTTATAGGGGGCAGTTCACCCCTCCACTTT,TRBV27,TRBD1,NA,TRBJ1-6
CASSTVAEEQYF,TGTGCCAGCAGCACCGTGGCGGAAGAGCAGTACTTC,TRBV5-4,NA,NA,TRBJ2-7
CASSFDRGYSSDGGYTF,TGCGCCAGCAGCTTCGACAGGGGATATTCGTCGGATGGTGGCTACACCTTC,TRBV5-1,TRBD1,once,TRBJ1-2
CASSLFGTDGSTEAFF,TGTGCCAGCAGTTTATTCGGGACAGATGGGAGCACTGAAGCTTTCTTT,TRBV27,TRBD1,NA,TRBJ1-1
CASGPTASNTEAFF,TGTGCCAGCGGACCGACAGCCTCAAACACTGAAGCTTTCTTT,TRBV27,NA,NA,TRBJ1-1
CASSEGQGRLYGYTF,TGTGCCAGCAGTGAAGGGCAGGGTCGCCTATATGGCTACACCTTC,TRBV7-2,NA,NA,TRBJ1-2
CASKPKDRVREQFF,TGTGCCAGTAAACCTAAGGACAGGGTAAGGGAGCAGTTCTTC,TRBV19,TRBD1,NA,TRBJ2-1
CASSLGSYNSPLHF,TGTGCCAGCAGCCTAGGGAGTTATAATTCACCCCTCCACTTT,TRBV2,NA,NA,TRBJ1-6
CASSSGNSGVKQFF,TGCGCCAGCAGCTCCGGGAATAGCGGGGTGAAACAGTTCTTC,TRBV5-1,TRBD2,NA,TRBJ2-1
CAISESKRGTYNEQFF,TGTGCCATCAGTGAGTCGAAGCGGGGGACCTACAATGAGCAGTTCTTC,TRBV10-3,TRBD2,NA,TRBJ2-1
CASSSPQTGELFF,TGTGCCAGCAGCTCCCCGCAGACCGGGGAGCTGTTTTTT,TRBV5-4,NA,NA,TRBJ2-2
CASSPDRGKVSAEKLFF,TGTGCCAGCAGCCCGGACAGGGGGAAAGTGTCGGCAGAAAAACTGTTTTTT,TRBV5-6,TRBD1,NA,TRBJ1-4
CASRPQLAGGHQETQYF,TGTGCCAGCAGACCTCAACTAGCGGGGGGGCACCAAGAGACCCAGTACTTC,TRBV28,TRBD2,NA,TRBJ2-5
CSSASGGAVNEQFF,TGCAGCTCCGCGAGCGGGGGGGCCGTCAATGAGCAGTTCTTC,TRBV29-1,TRBD2,NA,TRBJ2-1
CASRREAGSNQPQHF,TGTGCCAGCAGAAGAGAGGCCGGTAGCAATCAGCCCCAGCATTTT,TRBV2,NA,NA,TRBJ1-5
CASSLGDSSGNTIYF,TGTGCCAGCAGCTTGGGGGACAGCTCTGGAAACACCATATATTTT,TRBV7-2,TRBD1,few,TRBJ1-3
CASSQESGSLSNQPQHF,TGCGCCAGCAGCCAAGAGAGCGGGAGTCTCAGCAATCAGCCCCAGCATTTT,TRBV4-1,NA,few,TRBJ1-5
CASSLNSGYGYTF,TGTGCCAGCAGCTTAAACTCTGGCTATGGCTACACCTTC,TRBV11-3,NA,NA,TRBJ1-2
CASSLEFVFPADEQFF,TGTGCCAGCAGCTTAGAGTTCGTGTTCCCTGCGGATGAGCAGTTCTTC,TRBV11-2,NA,NA,TRBJ2-1
CASSPREGGQPQHF,TGTGCCAGCAGCCCTCGTGAGGGCGGCCAGCCCCAGCATTTT,TRBV9,NA,once,TRBJ1-5
CASSRGTAETEAFF,TGTGCCAGCTCACGCGGGACAGCGGAAACTGAAGCTTTCTTT,TRBV18,TRBD1,NA,TRBJ1-1
CASSAPGMGAYGYTF,TGCGCCAGCAGCGCCCCAGGTATGGGGGCCTATGGCTACACCTTC,TRBV5-1,NA,NA,TRBJ1-2
CASSLNRGQGVTYEQYF,TGTGCCAGCAGCTTGAACCGTGGGCAGGGGGTCACCTACGAGCAGTACTTC,TRBV5-6,TRBD1,NA,TRBJ2-7
CASMESFGGPYNEQFF,TGTGCCAGCATGGAGAGTTTCGGCGGGCCCTACAATGAGCAGTTCTTC,TRBV5-8,NA,NA,TRBJ2-1
CASSAGQGSTEAFF,TGCGCCAGCAGCGCGGGACAGGGGAGCACTGAAGCTTTCTTT,TRBV5-1,TRBD1,NA,TRBJ1-1
CASIPTTGLVGNEQFF,TGTGCCAGCATCCCAACCACGGGACTAGTGGGGAATGAGCAGTTCTTC,TRBV6-6,TRBD2,once,TRBJ2-1
CASSRSTSGSNEQFF,TGCGCCAGCAGCCGCTCGACTAGCGGGAGCAATGAGCAGTTCTTC,TRBV5-1,TRBD2,NA,TRBJ2-1
CASSGGGDFYNYGYTF,TGTGCCAGCAGCGGTGGGGGGGACTTTTATAACTATGGCTACACCTTC,TRBV9,NA,NA,TRBJ1-2
CASGFSGGYMNTEAFF,TGTGCTAGTGGTTTTTCGGGGGGCTACATGAACACTGAAGCTTTCTTT,TRBV12-5,NA,few,TRBJ1-1
CASTEHLGEEYRGFF,TGTGCCAGCACCGAACATTTGGGGGAGGAGTACCGGGGGTTCTTC,TRBV6-1,NA,NA,TRBJ2-1
CASSPIGGEGEKLFF,TGCGCCAGCAGCCCCATTGGGGGGGAAGGTGAAAAACTGTTTTTT,TRBV5-1,NA,NA,TRBJ1-4
CASSLREEPGTDTQYF,TGCGCCAGCAGCTTAAGAGAGGAACCGGGGACAGATACGCAGTATTTT,TRBV5-1,NA,NA,TRBJ2-3
CASSARGRASNYGYTF,TGTGCCAGCAGCGCCCGGGGAAGGGCATCTAACTATGGCTACACCTTC,TRBV9,NA,NA,TRBJ1-2
CASSLPQGSYNEQFF,TGTGCCAGCAGCCTACCGCAGGGCTCCTACAATGAGCAGTTCTTC,TRBV5-4,NA,NA,TRBJ2-1
CASTRGNTGELFF,TGTGCCAGCACCAGGGGGAACACCGGGGAGCTGTTTTTT,TRBV6-5,NA,NA,TRBJ2-2
CASSPRQVLGGYTF,TGTGCCAGCAGCCCCCGACAGGTCCTTGGGGGCTACACCTTC,TRBV7-2,NA,once,TRBJ1-2
CASSLDSLTTGELFF,TGTGCCAGCAGCTTAGACAGTCTCACCACCGGGGAGCTGTTTTTT,TRBV5-4,NA,few,TRBJ2-2
CASSPTASLETQYF,TGTGCCAGCAGCCCAACGGCTAGCTTAGAGACCCAGTACTTC,TRBV7-3,NA,NA,TRBJ2-5
CASSIPIAGGLNEQFF,TGTGCCAGTAGTATCCCTATAGCGGGAGGGCTGAATGAGCAGTTCTTC,TRBV19,TRBD2,NA,TRBJ2-1
CAISETVVGQGIYTF,TGTGCCATCAGTGAGACCGTTGTGGGACAGGGGATTTACACCTTC,TRBV10-3,TRBD1,NA,TRBJ1-2
CASSMVGRSGTGELFF,TGTGCCAGTAGTATGGTTGGGAGGTCGGGCACCGGGGAGCTGTTTTTT,TRBV19,NA,NA,TRBJ2-2
CASSSELGLAGARSPGELFF,TGTGCCAGCAGTTCCGAGCTAGGACTAGCGGGGGCCCGTAGTCCCGGGGAGCTGTTTTTT,TRBV28,TRBD2,NA,TRBJ2-2
CASSEREQPQHF,TGTGCCAGCAGCGAAAGAGAACAGCCCCAGCATTTT,TRBV4-2,NA,NA,TRBJ1-5
CASNGGAAPSYEQYF,TGTGCCAGCAACGGTGGGGCTGCCCCCTCCTACGAGCAGTACTTC,TRBV28,NA,NA,TRBJ2-7
CASSYVPGTGAGEQYF,TGTGCCAGCAGTTATGTTCCCGGGACAGGGGCGGGCGAGCAGTACTTC,TRBV6-9,TRBD1,NA,TRBJ2-7
CASTRLAGNEQYF,TGTGCCAGCACCAGACTAGCGGGAAACGAGCAGTACTTC,TRBV5-6,TRBD2,NA,TRBJ2-7
CASSLLGGEQFF,TGTGCCAGCAGCTTGCTCGGAGGGGAGCAGTTCTTC,TRBV7-9,NA,NA,TRBJ2-1
CASSHNSGEQYF,TGCGCCAGCAGTCACAACTCGGGCGAGCAGTACTTC,TRBV10-2,NA,few,TRBJ2-7
CASSVILLGTEAFF,TGTGCCAGCAGTGTGATCCTACTCGGGACTGAAGCTTTCTTT,TRBV2,NA,NA,TRBJ1-1
CASSPTGGNGYTF,TGTGCCAGCAGTCCCACAGGGGGAAATGGCTACACCTTC,TRBV28,TRBD1,once,TRBJ1-2